This T cell receptor beta chain was sequenced during a study of response to subunit inactivated influenza vaccine. Findings of the study overall: A suggestion made by the authors is that each seasonal influenza vaccination recruits few new T cells.

The CDR3 sequence is 18 residues long. Germline CDR1 and CDR2: MNHEY and SVGEGT. V lost 2 bases and J lost 3; bases outside the gene matches: 11. A single record per CDR3 protein comes from TCRdb applying MiXCR to the RT-PCR reads. The top ten hold about 7.4% of the sample, which has 600,000 to 700,000 distinct CDR3 sequences, 14% seen once. This clonotype was recorded a few times. The antigen remains unidentified. The receptor's source is a man aged 50 to 60 who received an inactivated influenza vaccine. The chain uses TRBV6-2 or TRBV6-3 and TRBJ2-1; 9 bases are shared with TRBD2. The sample here was PBMCs from blood, taken around two weeks before vaccination. The CDR3 DNA sequence: TGTGCCAGCAGTTACGATGGGCTAGCGGGAAGGAACTACAATGAGCAGTTCTTC. The encoded protein is CASSYDGLAGRNYNEQFF.